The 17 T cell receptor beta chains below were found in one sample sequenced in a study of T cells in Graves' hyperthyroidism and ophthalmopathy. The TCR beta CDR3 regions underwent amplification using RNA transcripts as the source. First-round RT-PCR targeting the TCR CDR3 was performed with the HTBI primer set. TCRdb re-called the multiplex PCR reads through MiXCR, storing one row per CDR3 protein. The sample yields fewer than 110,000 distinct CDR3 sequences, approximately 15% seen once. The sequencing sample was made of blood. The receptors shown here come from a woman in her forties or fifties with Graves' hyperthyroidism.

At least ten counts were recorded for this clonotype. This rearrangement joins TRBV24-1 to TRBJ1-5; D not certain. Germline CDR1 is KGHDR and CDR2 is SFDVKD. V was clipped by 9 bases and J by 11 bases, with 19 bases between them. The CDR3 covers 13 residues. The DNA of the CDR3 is TGTGCCACCTCTGCGGGCCCTCTCCCGACCCAGCATTTT. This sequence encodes CATSAGPLPTQHF.

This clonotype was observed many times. The CDR3 loop is CASSLPPNTEAFF. DNA for the CDR3: TGCGCCAGCAGTCTGCCTCCGAACACTGAAGCTTTCTTT. The chain employs TRBV10-1 and TRBJ1-1, with D hard to call. The V gene's germline CDR1 is WNHNN and CDR2 SYGVQD (reference sequence). The CDR3 runs 13 residues. V lost 5 bases and J 1 base, leaving 8 bases between the germline ends.

In DNA form, the CDR3 reads TGTGCCAGCAGCTTAAGGGGGGGCAGCTTGAACACTGAAGCTTTCTTT. Protein sequence: CASSLRGGSLNTEAFF. The chain employs TRBV7-2 and TRBJ1-1; tentatively, D is TRBD1 (6 bases). Germline CDR1 is SGHTA and CDR2 is FQGNSA. CDR3 length equals 16 residues. The ends were cut back, 2 bases at V and 0 bases at J, with 13 bases in the middle.

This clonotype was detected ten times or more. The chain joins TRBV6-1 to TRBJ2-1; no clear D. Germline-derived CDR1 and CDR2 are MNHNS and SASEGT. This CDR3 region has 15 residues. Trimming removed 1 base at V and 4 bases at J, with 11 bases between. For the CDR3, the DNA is TGTGCCAGCAGTGAAGGCGGCGGAGTATACAATGAGCAGTTCTTC. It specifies CASSEGGGVYNEQFF.

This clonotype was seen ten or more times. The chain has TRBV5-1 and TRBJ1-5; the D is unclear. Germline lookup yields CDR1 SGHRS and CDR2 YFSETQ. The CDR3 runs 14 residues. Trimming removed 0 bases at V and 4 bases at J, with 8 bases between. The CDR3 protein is CASSLGPLNQPQHF. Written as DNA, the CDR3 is TGCGCCAGCAGCTTGGGCCCATTAAATCAGCCCCAGCATTTT.

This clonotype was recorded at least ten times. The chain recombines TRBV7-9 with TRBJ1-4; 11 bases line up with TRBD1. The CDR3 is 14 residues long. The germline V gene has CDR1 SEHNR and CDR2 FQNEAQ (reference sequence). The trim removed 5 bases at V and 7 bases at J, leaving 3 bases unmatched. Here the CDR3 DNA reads TGTGCCAGCAGCCGGGACAGGGGGTCTGAAAAACTGTTTTTT. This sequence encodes CASSRDRGSEKLFF. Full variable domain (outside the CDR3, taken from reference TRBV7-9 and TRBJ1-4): DTGVSQNPRHKITKRGQNVTFRCDPISEHNRLYWYRQTLGQGPEFLTYFQNEAQLEKSRLLSDRFSAERPKGSFSTLEIQRTEQGDSAMYLCASSRDRGSEKLFFGSGTQLSVL.

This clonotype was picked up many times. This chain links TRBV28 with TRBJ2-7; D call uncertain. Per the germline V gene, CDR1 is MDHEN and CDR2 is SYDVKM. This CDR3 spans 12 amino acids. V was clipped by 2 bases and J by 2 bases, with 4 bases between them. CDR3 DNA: TGTGCCAGCAGTTTAAAGACCTACGAGCAGTACTTC. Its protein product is CASSLKTYEQYF.

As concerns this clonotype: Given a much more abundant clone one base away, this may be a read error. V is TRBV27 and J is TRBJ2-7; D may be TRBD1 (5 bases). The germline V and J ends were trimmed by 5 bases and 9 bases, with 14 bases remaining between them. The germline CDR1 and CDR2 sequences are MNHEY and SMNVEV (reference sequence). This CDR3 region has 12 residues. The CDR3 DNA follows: TGTGCCAGCAGTCCCCAGGGATGTGGGCAGTACTTC. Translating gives CASSPQGCGQYF.

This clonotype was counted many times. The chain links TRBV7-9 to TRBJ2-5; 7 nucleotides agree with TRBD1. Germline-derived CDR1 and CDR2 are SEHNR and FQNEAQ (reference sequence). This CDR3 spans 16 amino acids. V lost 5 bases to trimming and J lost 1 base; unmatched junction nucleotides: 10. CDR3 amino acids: CASSPLGGYRQETQYF. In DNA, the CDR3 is TGTGCCAGCAGCCCCCTAGGGGGCTACCGCCAAGAGACCCAGTACTTC.

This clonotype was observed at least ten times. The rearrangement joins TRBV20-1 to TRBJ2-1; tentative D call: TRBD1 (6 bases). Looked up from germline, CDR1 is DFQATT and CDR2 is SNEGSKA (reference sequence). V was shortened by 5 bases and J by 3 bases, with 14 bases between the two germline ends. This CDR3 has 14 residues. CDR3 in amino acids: CSAQGDTDYNEQFF. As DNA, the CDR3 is TGCAGTGCTCAAGGGGACACCGACTACAATGAGCAGTTCTTC.

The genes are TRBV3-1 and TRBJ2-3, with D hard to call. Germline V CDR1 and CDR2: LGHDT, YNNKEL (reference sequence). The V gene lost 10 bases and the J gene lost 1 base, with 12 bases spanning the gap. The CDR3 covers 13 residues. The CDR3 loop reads CATSRRRTDTQYF. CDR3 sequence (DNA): TGTGCCACCAGTCGGCGGCGCACAGATACGCAGTATTTT.

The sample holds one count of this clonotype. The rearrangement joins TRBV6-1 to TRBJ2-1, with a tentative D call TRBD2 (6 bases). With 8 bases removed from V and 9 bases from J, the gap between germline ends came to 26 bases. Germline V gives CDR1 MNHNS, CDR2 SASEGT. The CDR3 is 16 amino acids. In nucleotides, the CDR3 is TGTGCCAGCGTACGTTTGGCGGGATCGGCCTCTGGTGAGCAGTTCTTC. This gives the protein CASVRLAGSASGEQFF.

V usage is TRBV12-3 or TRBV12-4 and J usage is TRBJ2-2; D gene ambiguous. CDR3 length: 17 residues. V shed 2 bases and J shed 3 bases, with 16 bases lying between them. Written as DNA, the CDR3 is TGTGCCAGCAGTTTAATTTTTTGGACGGCGGACACCGGGGAGCTGTTTTTT. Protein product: CASSLIFWTADTGELFF.

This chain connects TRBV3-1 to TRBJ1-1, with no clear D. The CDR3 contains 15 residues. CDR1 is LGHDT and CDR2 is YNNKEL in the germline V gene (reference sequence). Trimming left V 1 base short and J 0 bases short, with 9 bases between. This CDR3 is CASSQAMIMNTEAFF. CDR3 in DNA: TGTGCCAGCAGCCAAGCTATGATAATGAACACTGAAGCTTTCTTT.

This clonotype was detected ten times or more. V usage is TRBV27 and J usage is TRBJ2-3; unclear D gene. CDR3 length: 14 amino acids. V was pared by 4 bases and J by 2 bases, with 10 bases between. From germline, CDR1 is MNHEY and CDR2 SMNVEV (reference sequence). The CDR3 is CASSSPRYTDTQYF. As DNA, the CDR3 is TGTGCCAGCAGTTCTCCCAGATACACAGATACGCAGTATTTT.

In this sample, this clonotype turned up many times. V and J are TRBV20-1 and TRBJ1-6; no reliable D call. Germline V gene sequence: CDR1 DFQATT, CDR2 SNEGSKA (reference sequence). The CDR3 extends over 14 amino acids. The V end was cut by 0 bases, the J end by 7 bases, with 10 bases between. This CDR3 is CSARDAGYNSPLHF. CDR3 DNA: TGCAGTGCTAGAGATGCGGGGTACAATTCACCCCTCCACTTT.

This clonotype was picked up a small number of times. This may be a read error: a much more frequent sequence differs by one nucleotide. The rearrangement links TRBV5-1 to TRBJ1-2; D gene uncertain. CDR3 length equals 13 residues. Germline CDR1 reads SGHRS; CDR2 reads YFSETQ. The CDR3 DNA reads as TGCGCCAGCAATAAGGGTTCGAACTATGGCTACGCCTTC. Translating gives CASNKGSNYGYAF.